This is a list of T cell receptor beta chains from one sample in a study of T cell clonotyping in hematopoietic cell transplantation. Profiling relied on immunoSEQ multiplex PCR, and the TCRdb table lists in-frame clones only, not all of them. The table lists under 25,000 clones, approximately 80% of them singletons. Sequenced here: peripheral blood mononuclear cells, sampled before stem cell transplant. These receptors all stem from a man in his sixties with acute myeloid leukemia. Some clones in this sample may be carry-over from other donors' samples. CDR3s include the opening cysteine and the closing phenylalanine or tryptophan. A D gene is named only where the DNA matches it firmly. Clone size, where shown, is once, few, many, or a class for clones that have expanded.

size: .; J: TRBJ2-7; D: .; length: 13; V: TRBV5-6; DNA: TGTGCCAGCAGCTTGGCCAGGACCTACGAGCAGTACTTC; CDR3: CASSLARTYEQYF
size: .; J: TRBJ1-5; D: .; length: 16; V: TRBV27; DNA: TGTGCCAGCAGTCCGTACTCTCGGGCCCTTAATCAGCCCCAGCATTTT; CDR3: CASSPYSRALNQPQHF
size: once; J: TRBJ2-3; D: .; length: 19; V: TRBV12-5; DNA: TGTGCTAGTGACCCTCACTCGTCATGGGCGACTAGGGTCACAGATACGCAGTATTTT; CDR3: CASDPHSSWATRVTDTQYF
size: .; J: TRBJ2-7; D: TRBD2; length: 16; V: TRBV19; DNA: TGTGCCAGTAGTATAGTCGGACTAGCGGGGGCCCACGAGCAGTACTTC; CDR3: CASSIVGLAGAHEQYF
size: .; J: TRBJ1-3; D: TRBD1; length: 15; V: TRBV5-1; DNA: TGCGCCAGCAGCTTGGAACAGGGGGGGATCAACACCATATATTTT; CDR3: CASSLEQGGINTIYF
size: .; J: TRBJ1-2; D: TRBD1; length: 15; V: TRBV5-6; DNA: TGTGCCAGCAGCTTCCCGGGACAGGGAGCCTATGGCTACACCTTC; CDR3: CASSFPGQGAYGYTF
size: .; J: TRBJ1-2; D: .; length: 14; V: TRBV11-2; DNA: TGTGCCAGCAGCTCCCTTCAGCTGGACGGGGGCTACACCTTC; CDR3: CASSSLQLDGGYTF
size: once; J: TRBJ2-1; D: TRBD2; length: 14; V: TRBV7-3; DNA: TGTGCCAGCAGCTCCTGGACTAGCGTCGGTGAGCAGTTCTTC; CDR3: CASSSWTSVGEQFF
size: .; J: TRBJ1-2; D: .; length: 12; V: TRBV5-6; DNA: TGTGCCAGCAGCTTGGGAGATGTGTACCAACTCTTC; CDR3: CASSLGDVYQLF
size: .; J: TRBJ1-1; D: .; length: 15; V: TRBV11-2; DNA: TGTGCCAGCAGCTTAGATCCAGGGGCCAGCACTGAAGCTTTCTTT; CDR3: CASSLDPGASTEAFF
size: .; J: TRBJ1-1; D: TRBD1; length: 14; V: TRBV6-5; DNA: TGTGCCAGCAGTCGCGACAGGGCCCCTTATGAAGCTTTCTTT; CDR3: CASSRDRAPYEAFF
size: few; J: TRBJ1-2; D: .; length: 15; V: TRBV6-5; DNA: TGTGCCAGCAGTTACTCGTCCGGCAGGGTCGATGGCTACACCTTC; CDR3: CASSYSSGRVDGYTF
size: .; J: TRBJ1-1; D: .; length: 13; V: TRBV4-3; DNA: TGCGCCAGCAGGTTCGGACCGGACACTGAAGCTTTCTTT; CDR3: CASRFGPDTEAFF
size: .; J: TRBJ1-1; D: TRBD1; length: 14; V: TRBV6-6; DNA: TGTGCCAGCACCCCGACAGGGTTGAACACTGAAGCTTTCTTT; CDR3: CASTPTGLNTEAFF
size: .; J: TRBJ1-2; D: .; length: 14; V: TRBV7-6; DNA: TGTGCCAGCAGCTTAGGATCAGGGGAGGGTGGCTACACCTTC; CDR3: CASSLGSGEGGYTF
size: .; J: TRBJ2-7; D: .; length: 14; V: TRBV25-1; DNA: TGTGCCAGCAGTGAATTTCCCGGGACCTACGAGCAGTACTTC; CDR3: CASSEFPGTYEQYF
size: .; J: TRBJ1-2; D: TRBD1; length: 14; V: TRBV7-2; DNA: TGTGCCAGCAGCCCGAGGACAGGGGGCGATGGCTACACCTTC; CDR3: CASSPRTGGDGYTF